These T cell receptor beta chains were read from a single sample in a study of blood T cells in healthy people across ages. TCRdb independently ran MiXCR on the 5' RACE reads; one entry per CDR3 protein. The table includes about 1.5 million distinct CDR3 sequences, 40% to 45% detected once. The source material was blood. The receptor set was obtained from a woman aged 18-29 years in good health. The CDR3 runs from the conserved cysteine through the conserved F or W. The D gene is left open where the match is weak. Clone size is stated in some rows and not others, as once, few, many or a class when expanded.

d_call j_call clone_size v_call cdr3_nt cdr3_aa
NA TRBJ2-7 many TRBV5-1 TGTGCCAGCAGCTTAGTTGGCAGAACCTACGAGCAGTACTTC CASSLVGRTYEQYF
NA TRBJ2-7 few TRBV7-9 TGTGCCAGCAGCCGGTCGACAGGATCCTACGAGCAGTACTTC CASSRSTGSYEQYF
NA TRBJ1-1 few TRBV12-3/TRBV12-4 TGTGCCAGCAGTTTAGCCGGGCGTGTCACTGAAGCTTTCTTT CASSLAGRVTEAFF
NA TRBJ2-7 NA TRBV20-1 TGCAGTGCTAGAGATGGGGTCAGATTCTACGAGCAGTACTTC CSARDGVRFYEQYF
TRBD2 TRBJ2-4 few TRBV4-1 TGCGCCAGCAGCCATAGCGGGGTAGCCAAAAACATTCAGTACTTC CASSHSGVAKNIQYF
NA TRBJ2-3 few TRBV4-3 TGCGCCAGCAGCCAAGATCCCGAAGCCACAGATACGCAGTATTTT CASSQDPEATDTQYF
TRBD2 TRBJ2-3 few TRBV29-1 TGCAGCGTTCGAGCGGGAGGGGTGGCAGATACGCAGTATTTT CSVRAGGVADTQYF
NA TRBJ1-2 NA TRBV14 TGTGCCAGCAAAGATAACTATGGCTACACCTTC CASKDNYGYTF
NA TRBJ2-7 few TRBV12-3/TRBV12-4 TGTGCCAGCAGTTTTTCAGGGAGGTACGAGCAGTACTTC CASSFSGRYEQYF
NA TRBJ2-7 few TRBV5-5 TGTGCCAGCAGCTTGGTGCGGGACCCATATCCCTACGAGCAGTACTTC CASSLVRDPYPYEQYF
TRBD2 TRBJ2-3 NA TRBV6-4 TGTGCCAGCAGTGACGGGAGCGGGATGTCGAAAGGGTATACGCAGTATTTT CASSDGSGMSKGYTQYF
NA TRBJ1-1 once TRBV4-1 TGCGCCAGCAGCCAAGGGTTGCAGGTTCCAATGAACACTGAAGCTTTCTTT CASSQGLQVPMNTEAFF
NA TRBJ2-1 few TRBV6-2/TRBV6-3 TGTGCCAGCAGTTACTCGGGGGAGGCTAGGTACAATGAGCAGTTCTTC CASSYSGEARYNEQFF
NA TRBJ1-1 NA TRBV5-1 TGCGCCAGCAGCTGGGAAGCGAACACTGAAGCTTTCTTT CASSWEANTEAFF
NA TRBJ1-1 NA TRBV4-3 TGCGCCAGCAGCCAAGAGGCACACTTGAACACTGAAGCTTTCTTT CASSQEAHLNTEAFF
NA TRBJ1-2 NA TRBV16 TGTGCCAGCAGCCCAACAGGGAGAAGAGGCTACACCTTC CASSPTGRRGYTF
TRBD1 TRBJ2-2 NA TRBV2 TGTGCCAGCAGGGGACAGGCCAGCGGGGAGCTGTTTTTT CASRGQASGELFF
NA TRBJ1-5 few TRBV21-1 TGTGCCAGCAGCAAAGTTATTAGACAGGGGGCCCCGTATAGCAATCAGCCCCAGCATTTT CASSKVIRQGAPYSNQPQHF
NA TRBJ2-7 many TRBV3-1 TGTGCCAGCAGCCAAAATAGCGGCTACGAGCAGTACTTC CASSQNSGYEQYF
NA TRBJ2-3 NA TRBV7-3 TGTGCCAGCAATATGGGGGCTAGCACAGATACGCAGTATTTT CASNMGASTDTQYF
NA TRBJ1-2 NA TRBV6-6 TGTGCCAGCAGCCAATTCGGGGAGGGCGATTACTATGGCTACACCTTC CASSQFGEGDYYGYTF
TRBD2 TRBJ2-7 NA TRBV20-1 TGCAGTGCTAGAGAGAGACTAGCGCGCTCCTACAATGAGCAGTACTTC CSARERLARSYNEQYF
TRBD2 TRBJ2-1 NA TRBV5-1 TGCGCCAGCAGCTTGGACCGGACTAGCGGGGGGGAGTTCTTC CASSLDRTSGGEFF
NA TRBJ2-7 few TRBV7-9 TGTGCCAGCAGCTTAAGTCTAGGCTCCTCCTACGAGCAGTACTTC CASSLSLGSSYEQYF
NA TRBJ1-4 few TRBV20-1 TGCAGTGCTAGAGTACCGGGGTCTAATGAAAAACTGTTTTTT CSARVPGSNEKLFF
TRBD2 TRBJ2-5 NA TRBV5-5 TGTGCCAGCAGCGTGGGACTAGCGCGAGAGACCCAGTACTTC CASSVGLARETQYF
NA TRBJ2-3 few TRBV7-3 TGTGCCAGCAGCACCAGGGGAACCGGGAGCACAGATACGCAGTATTTT CASSTRGTGSTDTQYF
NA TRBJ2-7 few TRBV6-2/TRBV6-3 TGTGCCAGCAGTTATTCCGAGATAGCGCACTACGAGCAGTACTTC CASSYSEIAHYEQYF
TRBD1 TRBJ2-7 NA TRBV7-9 TGTGCCAGCAGCCCCGTACCGACAGGGAGCTCCTACGAGCAGTACTTC CASSPVPTGSSYEQYF
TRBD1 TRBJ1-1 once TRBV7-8 TGTGCCAGCAGCTTAGAAAGGGACAGGGGAATTCCCACTGAAGCTTTCTTT CASSLERDRGIPTEAFF
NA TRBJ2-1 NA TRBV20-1 TGCAGTGCTAGAGGAAGAGGGGGGATTGAGCAGTTCTTC CSARGRGGIEQFF